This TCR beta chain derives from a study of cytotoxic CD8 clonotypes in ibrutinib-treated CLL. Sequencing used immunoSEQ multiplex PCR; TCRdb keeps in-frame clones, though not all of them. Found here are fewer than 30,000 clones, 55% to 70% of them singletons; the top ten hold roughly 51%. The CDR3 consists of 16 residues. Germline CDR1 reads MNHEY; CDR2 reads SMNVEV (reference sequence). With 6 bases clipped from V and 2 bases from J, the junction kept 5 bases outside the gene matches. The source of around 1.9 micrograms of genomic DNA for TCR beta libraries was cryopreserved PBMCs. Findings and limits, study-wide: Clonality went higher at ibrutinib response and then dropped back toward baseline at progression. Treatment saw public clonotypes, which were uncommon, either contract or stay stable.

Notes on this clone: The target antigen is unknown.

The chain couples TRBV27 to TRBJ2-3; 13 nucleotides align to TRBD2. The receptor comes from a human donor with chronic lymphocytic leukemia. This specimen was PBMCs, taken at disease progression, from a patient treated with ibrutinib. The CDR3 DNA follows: TGTGCCAGCAGATTCGGGACTAGCGGGACCACAGATACGCAGTATTTT. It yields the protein CASRFGTSGTTDTQYF.